What follows are 6 T cell receptor beta chains derived from one specimen sequenced in a study of OX40 agonist ivuxolimab in advanced cancers. Repertoires were generated with immunoSEQ multiplex PCR, while TCRdb's copy carries only in-frame clones and drops some. The sample shows 40,000 to 45,000 clones, 86% of them seen only once. This specimen was CD4+ or CD8+ T cells sorted from blood, taken in a trial of the OX40 agonist ivuxolimab. The receptor source for this set is an adult with an advanced solid tumor such as melanoma, head and neck, liver or kidney cancer.

The gene calls are TRBV29-1 and TRBJ1-2, with 9 bases aligning to TRBD1. The germline CDR1 and CDR2 sequences are SQVTM and ANQGSEA. V shed 8 bases, J shed 8 bases, and the junction held 6 bases outside the gene matches. This CDR3 contains 11 residues. This CDR3 reads CSYWTGDGYTF. Here the CDR3 DNA reads TGCAGCTATTGGACAGGGGACGGCTACACCTTC.

This CDR3 reads CASSLEGVPSSYEQYF. For the CDR3, the DNA is TGTGCCAGCAGCTTAGAAGGGGTCCCCTCGTCCTACGAGCAGTACTTC. This rearrangement joins TRBV7-8 to TRBJ2-7; D may be TRBD1 (5 bases). Trimming removed 1 base from V and 1 base from J, with 14 bases in between. Per germline, CDR1 SGHVS and CDR2 FQNEAQ. CDR3 size: 16 residues.

A single count supports this clone. The chain recombines TRBV27 with TRBJ1-2; D not certain. The CDR3 is made up of 13 amino acids. With 4 bases removed from V and 6 bases from J, the gap between germline ends came to 12 bases. CDR1 MNHEY and CDR2 SMNVEV come from the germline V gene (reference sequence). Written as DNA, the CDR3 is TGTGCCAGCAGTTCCTTTATCGGGGATGGCTACACCTTC. Translated: CASSSFIGDGYTF.

This chain links TRBV7-6 with TRBJ2-2, with 7 bases fitting TRBD1. The CDR3 spans 16 residues. Trimming took 5 bases from V and 7 from J; bases not matched to a gene: 13. Germline loops: CDR1 SGHVS, CDR2 FNYEAQ. The CDR3 DNA reads as TGTGCCAGCAGCCCGAGGACAGGACCATGGGACGGGGAGCTGTTTTTT. Protein product: CASSPRTGPWDGELFF. Full variable domain (remainder filled in from reference TRBV7-6 and TRBJ2-2): GAGVSQSPRYKVTKRGQDVALRCDPISGHVSLYWYRQALGQGPEFLTYFNYEAQQDKSGLPNDRFSAERPEGSISTLTIQRTEQRDSAMYRCASSPRTGPWDGELFFGEGSRLTVL.

The gene calls are TRBV7-2 and TRBJ2-1; 10 positions match TRBD2. Germline CDR1 is SGHTA and CDR2 is FQGNSA. The junction had 3 bases not matched to a gene; V was cut back by 3 bases and J by 1 base. This CDR3 is built from 16 residues. The CDR3, as DNA: TGTGCCAGCAGCTTCCAAGCGGGAGGGTCCTACAATGAGCAGTTCTTC. Protein: CASSFQAGGSYNEQFF.

This chain links TRBV4-3 with TRBJ1-5; a possible D gene is TRBD1 (5 bases). This CDR3 has 14 residues. Germline V gives CDR1 LGHNA, CDR2 YSLEER. Trimming removed 4 bases from V and 6 bases from J, with 13 bases in between. DNA for the CDR3: TGCGCCAGCAGCCCCGAAGGGGCGGTTCAGCCCCAGCATTTT. Its translation is CASSPEGAVQPQHF.